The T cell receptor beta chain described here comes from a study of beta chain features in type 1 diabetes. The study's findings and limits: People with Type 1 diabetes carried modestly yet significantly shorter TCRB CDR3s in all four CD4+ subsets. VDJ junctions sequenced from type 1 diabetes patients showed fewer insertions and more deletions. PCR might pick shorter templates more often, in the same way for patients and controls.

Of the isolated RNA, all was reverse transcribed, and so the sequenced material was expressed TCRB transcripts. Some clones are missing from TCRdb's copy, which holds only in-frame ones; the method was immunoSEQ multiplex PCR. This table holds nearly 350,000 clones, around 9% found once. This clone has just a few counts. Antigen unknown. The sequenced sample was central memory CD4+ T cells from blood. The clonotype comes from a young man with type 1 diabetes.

The CDR3 DNA is TGTGCCAGCAGCTCTCAGGGACAGGGAATCAACGAGCAGTACTTC. Residues: CASSSQGQGINEQYF. The gene calls are TRBV7-2 and TRBJ2-7, with TRBD1 matching over 9 bases. The CDR3 spans 15 residues. Germline CDR1 and CDR2: SGHTA and FQGNSA. After removal of 4 bases from V and 5 bases from J, the junction contained 9 bases not matched to a gene.